Below, one T cell receptor (beta chain) is given with its context. Profiled with immunoSEQ multiplex PCR; TCRdb holds only in-frame clones, not every one. In the table there are some 140,000 clones, 81% of which are singletons. The CDR3 covers 12 residues. V was cut by 4 bases and J by 3 bases, with 6 bases left in between. This sample stems from a study of blood T cell repertoires in COVID-19. This chain connects TRBV12-3 or TRBV12-4 to TRBJ2-5, with D possibly matching TRBD1 (5 bases). The receptor comes from a woman aged 60 to 75 with active or convalescent COVID-19. The sequenced sample consisted of peripheral blood. CDR3 in DNA: TGTGCCAGCAGTTCAGGGAAAGAGACCCAGTACTTC. This sequence encodes CASSSGKETQYF.